There are a few counts of the clone carrying this T cell receptor beta chain. Its antigen is still unknown. Trimming removed 7 bases from V and 4 bases from J; junction bases left unmatched: 4. This CDR3 comprises 13 residues. The library attached unique molecular identifiers to individual cDNA molecules. TCRdb re-called the RACE reads with MiXCR, one entry per CDR3 protein. The table records some 78,000 distinct CDR3 sequences, approximately 8.6% of them present only once. The data stem from a study of human T cells and chemical hapten exposure. Overall study results and limits: TCRs at a frequency above 1 in 1000 stayed unchanged with DPC sensitization.

Documented time point: healthy volunteer bleed at 6 weeks. Total RNA extraction was carried out from unfractionated whole blood. V usage is TRBV12-3 or TRBV12-4 and J usage is TRBJ2-5; 9 positions match TRBD2. Sequenced: whole blood. The sequence came from a male donor in good health. Some clones in this sample may be carry-over from other donors' samples. In DNA, the CDR3 is TGTGCCAGCACCCTAGCGGGACCAGAGACCCAGTACTTC. Encoded protein: CASTLAGPETQYF.